This record looks at one T cell receptor (beta chain) sequence and its context. V was cut by 2 bases and J by 2 bases, with 11 bases left in between. CDR1 is SGHNT, CDR2 YYREEE, per germline (reference sequence). CDR3 length equals 14 residues. The data are from a study of blood T cell repertoires in COVID-19. Authors' data handling: Using reference gene primer amplification, nucleated cell counts were estimated. The method was immunoSEQ multiplex PCR; TCRdb's version includes in-frame clones alone and lacks a portion of them. V, J and clone size reflect that table, while D and trimming were determined from the DNA. This table holds tens of thousands of clones, approximately 88% found once.

The chain uses TRBV5-4 and TRBJ2-7; the D gene is possibly TRBD1 (6 bases). This receptor was obtained from an elderly man with acute or convalescent COVID-19. The sequencing sample was made of peripheral blood. The CDR3 here is CASSLQDSTYEQYF. CDR3 sequence (DNA): TGTGCCAGCAGCTTACAGGACAGCACCTACGAGCAGTACTTC.